The subject of this entry is one T cell receptor (beta chain). The antigen is unknown. The V and J ends lost 11 bases and 1 base, in that order; junction bases with no gene match: 9. The germline V gene encodes CDR1 MDHEN and CDR2 SYDVKM. The CDR3 contains 14 residues. These data come from a study of identifying expanded T cells in peripheral blood. Collection occurred without any documented infections or immune events in donors. Study-level findings and limits: Technical replicates showed roughly 1.2 changed clones; two weeks about 16; four weeks 19. Variance in clone template counts between roughly two-week samples significantly increased with total template count across all healthy donors.

Libraries were prepared by immunoSEQ multiplex PCR; TCRdb keeps only in-frame clonotypes and omits some of them. The sample lists about 78,000 clones; 84% were seen once. The sequencing sample was made of blood. V is TRBV28 and J is TRBJ2-7; 9 bases are a match to TRBD1. The origin of this receptor is a person between 18 and 75 years old in good health. This CDR3 reads CAASPGTGSYEQYF. Written as DNA, the CDR3 is TGTGCCGCAAGTCCCGGGACAGGGTCCTACGAGCAGTACTTC.